The text below deals with one TCR beta chain. This entry is derived from a study of graft-versus-host responses after intestinal transplantation. After removal of 5 bases from V and 5 bases from J, the junction contained 10 bases not matched to a gene. The CDR3 consists of 17 residues. CDR1 SGHAT and CDR2 FQNNGV come from the germline V gene. Processing was applied to graft tissue in order to liberate intraepithelial and lamina propria lymphocytes. Clones were read by immunoSEQ multiplex PCR, and TCRdb kept only the in-frame ones, dropping some. The sample gives nearly 15,000 clones, roughly three fifths of which show up once; around 13% is in the top ten.

The material sequenced was ileum tissue, taken 524 days after transplant. The clonotype was recovered from a human patient who received an intestinal transplant, so some T cells may come from the graft donor. The chain has TRBV11-2 and TRBJ2-3; 13 positions agree with TRBD2. The chain's CDR3 is CASSLTRLAGGVDTQYF. The DNA of the CDR3 is TGTGCCAGCAGCCTCACACGACTAGCGGGGGGCGTAGATACGCAGTATTTT.